These 22 T cell receptor beta chains came from one sample sequenced in a study of metastatic and nonmetastatic thyroid tumors. TCRdb redid the clone calls on the PCR reads using MiXCR. Of fewer than 35,000 clones in the sample, around 30% are singletons; the top ten hold more than 25%. All patients were treatment-naive before thyroid surgery. The material sequenced was blood. These receptors were obtained from a female donor with papillary thyroid cancer or a benign thyroid nodule (not recorded which). Some clones in this sample may be carry-over from other donors' samples.

There are many counts of this clone. The chain carries TRBV9 and TRBJ2-5; weak D call: TRBD2 (6 bases). V was cut by 3 bases and J by 4 bases, with 16 bases left in between. The CDR3 runs 15 residues. The V gene's germline CDR1 is SGDLS and CDR2 YYNGEE. CDR3 nucleotides: TGTGCCAGCAGCGCCGCCCCGGGAGTATCAGAGACCCAGTACTTC. Residues: CASSAAPGVSETQYF.

This clone showed up many times. CDR3: CASTEGAEYNEQFF. The CDR3 DNA reads TGTGCCAGCACGGAGGGAGCAGAATACAATGAGCAGTTCTTC. The V call is TRBV2, the J call TRBJ2-1, with D possibly being TRBD2 (6 bases). CDR3 length: 14 residues. Trimming removed 7 bases from V and 4 bases from J, with 14 bases in between. Germline V gene data show CDR1 as SNHLY and CDR2 as FYNNEI.

V usage is TRBV7-2 and J usage is TRBJ1-5, with unresolved D. CDR1 SGHTA and CDR2 FQGNSA come from the germline V gene. CDR3 length: 13 amino acids. The V gene lost 0 bases and the J gene lost 1 base, with 1 base spanning the gap. DNA for the CDR3: TGTGCCAGCAGCTTAGCAAGCAATCAGCCCCAGCATTTT. It is translated as CASSLASNQPQHF. Based on the CDR3 plus reference TRBV7-2 and TRBJ1-5, the full variable domain is GAGVSQSPSNKVTEKGKDVELRCDPISGHTALYWYRQSLGQGLEFLIYFQGNSAPDKSGLPSDRFSAERTGGSVSTLTIQRTQQEDSAVYLCASSLASNQPQHFGDGTRLSIL.

This clone occurred many times. This chain uses TRBV20-1 with TRBJ1-3; no definite D call. The germline gives CDR1 DFQATT, CDR2 SNEGSKA (reference sequence). The CDR3 is 17 amino acids. The V end lost 6 bases, the J end lost 0 bases, and 21 bases lay between the germline ends. This chain's CDR3 is CSAVPRSGIDSGNTIYF. CDR3 coding DNA: TGCAGTGCCGTCCCCAGGTCGGGGATAGACTCTGGAAACACCATATATTTT.

This clone was counted ten times or more. The chain joins TRBV4-2 to TRBJ2-1, with 7 bases matching TRBD2. Trimming removed 2 bases from V and 4 bases from J; junction bases left unmatched: 5. Germline V CDR1 and CDR2: LGHNA, YNFKEQ. CDR3 length equals 15 residues. The CDR3 sequence: CASSQRLAEYNEQFF. The CDR3 nucleotides are TGTGCCAGCAGCCAACGACTAGCAGAATACAATGAGCAGTTCTTC.

This clone was detected only a few times. The rearrangement joins TRBV28 to TRBJ2-3; D possibly corresponds to TRBD1 (5 bases). The CDR3 loop spans 15 amino acids. Trimming stripped 7 bases from V and 0 bases from J, with 14 bases between. Germline loops: CDR1 MDHEN, CDR2 SYDVKM. The CDR3 nucleotides are TGTGCCAGCATCCCGTGGACACTCAGCACAGATACGCAGTATTTT. It codes for CASIPWTLSTDTQYF.

This chain uses TRBV18 with TRBJ1-1; a possible D gene is TRBD1 (6 bases). The CDR3 is 12 amino acids. CDR1 and CDR2 from the germline V gene are KGHSH and LQKENI. Trimming took off 3 bases at V and 5 bases at J, with 7 bases between the two ends. The CDR3 bases are TGTGCCAGCTCACCTGGACAGACTGAAGCTTTCTTT. Protein: CASSPGQTEAFF.

This clone has a count of ten or more. The chain combines TRBV6-1 with TRBJ2-7, with 11 bases identical to TRBD1. CDR1 is MNHNS, CDR2 SASEGT, per germline. CDR3 size: 15 residues. V shed 3 bases, J shed 5 bases, and the junction held 6 bases outside the gene matches. The CDR3 loop reads CASSESGTGGHEQYF. The CDR3 DNA reads as TGTGCCAGCAGTGAGAGTGGGACAGGGGGTCACGAGCAGTACTTC.

As concerns this clone: The conserved final phenylalanine or tryptophan is absent from the CDR3, which likely points to a read error. This sequence joins TRBV2 and TRBJ2-5; perhaps TRBD1 as D (5 bases). The germline V gene encodes CDR1 SNHLY and CDR2 FYNNEI. V lost 0 bases to trimming and J lost 10 bases, with 12 bases between them. The CDR3 runs 13 residues. CDR3 in amino acids: CASSEAGQGDQYL. The CDR3 DNA is TGTGCCAGCAGTGAAGCCGGGCAAGGGGACCAGTACCTC.

In regard to this clone: The germline gene is not matched at one end of the junction; a read error may be the cause. V is TRBV6-2 or TRBV6-3 and J is TRBJ2-6, with D perhaps matching TRBD1 (5 bases). Germline V lookup: CDR1 MNHEY, CDR2 SVGEGT. The CDR3 has 17 residues. The CDR3 nucleotides read TGTGCCAGCAGTTATCATCAGGGCCTCTCTGGGTCCAACTTCCTGACTTTC. Translating it yields CASSYHQGLSGSNFLTF.

A word on this clone: The junction departs from germline at one end; a sequencing error may be responsible. The rearrangement uses TRBV4-3 and TRBJ2-1; 11 bases are shared with TRBD2. In germline, CDR1 is LGHNA, CDR2 YSLEER. This CDR3 region has 15 residues. CDR3 sequence (DNA): TGCGCCAGCGGCCAAGATGGGACTAGCGGCAAGGAGCAGTTCTTC. It codes for CASGQDGTSGKEQFF.

Ten or more counts support this clone. CDR3 amino acids: CASSLEAQGFGTEAFF. DNA for the CDR3: TGCGCCAGCAGCTTGGAGGCACAGGGGTTTGGGACTGAAGCTTTCTTT. The rearrangement links TRBV5-1 to TRBJ1-1; the match to TRBD1 covers 7 bases. The germline V gene has CDR1 SGHRS and CDR2 YFSETQ. This CDR3 is built from 16 residues. V was clipped by 0 bases and J by 5 bases; unmatched bases: 10.

V usage is TRBV27 and J usage is TRBJ2-5; maybe TRBD2 (5 bases). Germline CDR1 is MNHEY and CDR2 is SMNVEV (reference sequence). The CDR3 has 14 amino acids. V was clipped by 3 bases and J by 4 bases, with 12 bases between them. CDR3 DNA sequence: TGTGCCAGCAGTTTTAACGGGAAAGGAGAGACCCAGTACTTC. Translating gives CASSFNGKGETQYF.

This clone was found a few times. A much larger clone lies a single base off, so this may be a read error. The chain recombines TRBV6-1 with TRBJ2-5; 8 nucleotides line up with TRBD2. With V trimmed by 6 bases and J by 2 bases, 2 bases remained unmatched. In germline, CDR1 is MNHNS, CDR2 SASEGT. The length of the CDR3 is 13 residues. The CDR3 is CASRRLAQETQYF. The CDR3 DNA follows: TGTGCCAGCAGACGACTAGCGCAAGAGACCCAGTACTTC.

This clone came up many times. The chain combines TRBV25-1 with TRBJ2-7; 8 nucleotides agree with TRBD2. This CDR3 has 12 amino acids. Germline assignment: CDR1 MGHDK and CDR2 SYGVNS. The ends lost 2 bases at V and 6 bases at J; junction bases unmatched: 0. CDR3 sequence: CASSELAGEQYF. CDR3 coding DNA: TGTGCCAGCAGTGAACTAGCGGGCGAGCAGTACTTC.

This clone was seen at least ten times. This chain connects TRBV11-1 to TRBJ2-3; D may be TRBD1 or TRBD2 (5 bases each). Trimming shortened V by 5 bases and J by 0 bases, and 21 bases separated the two germline ends. CDR1 SGHAT and CDR2 FQDESV come from the germline V gene (reference sequence). This CDR3 has 18 amino acids. CDR3: CASSLDGGGLPSTDTQYF. In DNA, the CDR3 is TGTGCCAGCAGCCTGGATGGGGGTGGATTGCCTAGCACAGATACGCAGTATTTT.

By share, this clone counts as medium-sized. J is TRBJ2-1 and V is TRBV30; D call uncertain. Trimming took 0 bases from V and 8 from J, leaving 5 bases between them. The CDR3 extends over 11 amino acids. Germline assignment: CDR1 GTSNPN and CDR2 SVGIG (reference sequence). CDR3 sequence (DNA): TGTGCCTGGAGTGTAGCTGATGAGCAGTTCTTC. This sequence encodes CAWSVADEQFF. Variable domain in full (rest from reference TRBV30 and TRBJ2-1): SQTIHQWPATLVQPVGSPLSLECTVEGTSNPNLYWYRQAAGRGLQLLFYSVGIGQISSEVPQNLSASRPQDRQFILSSKKLLLSDSGFYLCAWSVADEQFFGPGTRLTVL.

This clone was seen at least ten times. This chain connects TRBV4-2 to TRBJ2-7; 7 bases line up with TRBD1. CDR3 length: 13 residues. Germline V lookup: CDR1 LGHNA, CDR2 YNFKEQ. The V and J ends lost 2 bases and 9 bases, in that order; junction bases with no gene match: 7. The CDR3 DNA sequence: TGTGCCAGCAGCCAACGTAGACAGGGCTGGCAGTACTTC. It codes for CASSQRRQGWQYF.

This clone has a handful of counts. The junction departs from the called germline gene at one end, perhaps through a read error. The chain has TRBV6-5 and TRBJ2-2; D gene unclear. CDR3 length: 14 residues. Per the germline V gene, CDR1 is MNHEY and CDR2 is SVGAGI. CDR3 in amino acids: CASIYVRNTGELFF. The DNA of the CDR3 is TGTGCCAGCATTTACGTGCGAAACACCGGGGAGCTGTTTTTT.

In the case of this clone: One junction end disagrees with the germline gene, perhaps due to a read error. The gene calls are TRBV27 and TRBJ2-7; D uncertain. In germline, CDR1 is MNHEY, CDR2 SMNVEV (reference sequence). This CDR3 contains 15 residues. CDR3 sequence: CASSLSRTQRCEQYF. CDR3 sequence (DNA): TGTGCCAGCAGCTTATCGCGCACCCAACGGTGTGAGCAGTACTTC.

This clone showed up just a few times. The chain joins TRBV28 to TRBJ2-1; perhaps D is TRBD1 or TRBD2 (5 bases each). Germline V lookup: CDR1 MDHEN, CDR2 SYDVKM. CDR3 size: 15 residues. Trimming shortened V by 2 bases and J by 8 bases, and 16 bases separated the two germline ends. The CDR3 here is CASSLVGGLMDEQFF. The CDR3 bases are TGTGCCAGCAGTTTAGTTGGGGGTCTTATGGATGAGCAGTTCTTC.

The chain combines TRBV11-2 with TRBJ2-1, with 9 bases fitting TRBD2. Germline trimming cut 0 bases from V and 7 bases from J; bases unmatched to any gene: 10. This CDR3 is 17 amino acids long. Germline-derived CDR1 and CDR2 are SGHAT and FQNNGV. This CDR3 reads CASSLDRLAGVGNEQFF. The CDR3, as DNA: TGTGCCAGCAGCTTAGATCGATTAGCGGGAGTGGGGAATGAGCAGTTCTTC.